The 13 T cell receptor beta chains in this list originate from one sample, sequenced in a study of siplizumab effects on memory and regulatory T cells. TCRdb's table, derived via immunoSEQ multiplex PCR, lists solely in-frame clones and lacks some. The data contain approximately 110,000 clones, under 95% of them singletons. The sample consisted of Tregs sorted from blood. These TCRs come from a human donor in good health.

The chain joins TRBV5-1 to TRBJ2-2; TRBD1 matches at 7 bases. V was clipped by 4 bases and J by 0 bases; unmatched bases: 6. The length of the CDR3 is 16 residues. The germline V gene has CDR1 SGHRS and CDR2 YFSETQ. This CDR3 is CASSARTGANTGELFF. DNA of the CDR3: TGCGCCAGCAGCGCCAGGACAGGAGCGAACACCGGGGAGCTGTTTTTT.

CDR3 coding DNA: TGTGCCAGCAGTACCAGTGGCCGGGACACGGAGACCCAGTACTTC. This sequence encodes CASSTSGRDTETQYF. V is TRBV2 and J is TRBJ2-5; possibly TRBD1 for D (6 bases). V lost 5 bases to trimming and J lost 5 bases, with 18 bases between them. The CDR3 loop spans 15 amino acids. Germline V CDR1 and CDR2: SNHLY, FYNNEI.

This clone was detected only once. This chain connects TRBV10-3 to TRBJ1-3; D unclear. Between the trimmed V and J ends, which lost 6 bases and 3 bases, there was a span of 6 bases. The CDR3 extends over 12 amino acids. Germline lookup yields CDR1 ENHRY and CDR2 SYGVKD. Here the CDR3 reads CAISSNGNTIYF. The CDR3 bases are TGTGCCATCAGCTCTAATGGAAACACCATATATTTT.

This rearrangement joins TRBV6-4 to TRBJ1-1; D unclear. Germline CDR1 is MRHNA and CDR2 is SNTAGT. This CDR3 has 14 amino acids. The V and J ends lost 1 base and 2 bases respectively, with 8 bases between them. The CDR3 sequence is CASSDFAVNTEAFF. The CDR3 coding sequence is TGTGCCAGCAGTGACTTCGCGGTCAACACTGAAGCTTTCTTT.

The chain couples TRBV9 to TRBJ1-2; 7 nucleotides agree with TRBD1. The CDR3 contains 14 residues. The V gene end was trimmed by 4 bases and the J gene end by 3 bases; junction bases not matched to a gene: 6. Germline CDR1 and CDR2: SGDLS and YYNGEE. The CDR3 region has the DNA TGTGCCAGCAGCAGACAGGGAATGGACTATGGCTACACCTTC. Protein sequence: CASSRQGMDYGYTF.

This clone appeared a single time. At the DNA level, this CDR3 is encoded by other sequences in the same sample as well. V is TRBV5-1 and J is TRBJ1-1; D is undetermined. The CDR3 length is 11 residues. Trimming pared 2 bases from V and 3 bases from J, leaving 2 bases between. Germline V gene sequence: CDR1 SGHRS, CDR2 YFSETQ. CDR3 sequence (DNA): TGCGCCAGCAGCTTAGACACTGAAGCTTTCTTT. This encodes CASSLDTEAFF.

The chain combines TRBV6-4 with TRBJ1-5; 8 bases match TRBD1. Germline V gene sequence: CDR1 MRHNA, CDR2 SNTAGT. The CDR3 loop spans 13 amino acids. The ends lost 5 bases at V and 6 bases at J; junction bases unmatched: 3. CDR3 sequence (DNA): TGTGCCAGCAGTCCCAGGGGGCCTCAGCCCCAGCATTTT. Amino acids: CASSPRGPQPQHF.

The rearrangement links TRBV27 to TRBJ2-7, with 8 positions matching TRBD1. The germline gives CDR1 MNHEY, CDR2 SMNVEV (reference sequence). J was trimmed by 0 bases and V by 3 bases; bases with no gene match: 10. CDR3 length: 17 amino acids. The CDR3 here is CASSFRGPYLSSYEQYF. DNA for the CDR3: TGTGCCAGCAGTTTCAGGGGGCCCTACCTGAGCTCCTACGAGCAGTACTTC.

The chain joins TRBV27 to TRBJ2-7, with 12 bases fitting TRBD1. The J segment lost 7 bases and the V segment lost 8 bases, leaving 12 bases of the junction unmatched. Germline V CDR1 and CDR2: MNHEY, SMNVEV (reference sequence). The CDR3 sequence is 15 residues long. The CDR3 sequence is CASGNRDRGRREQYF. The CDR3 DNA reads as TGTGCCAGCGGGAACCGGGACAGGGGGCGAAGGGAGCAGTACTTC.

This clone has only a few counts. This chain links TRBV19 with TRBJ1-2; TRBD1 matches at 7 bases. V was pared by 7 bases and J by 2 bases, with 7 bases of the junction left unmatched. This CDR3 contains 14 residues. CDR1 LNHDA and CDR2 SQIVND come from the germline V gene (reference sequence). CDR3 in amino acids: CASTHRGGNYGYTF. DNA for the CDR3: TGTGCCAGTACCCACAGGGGAGGAAACTATGGCTACACCTTC.

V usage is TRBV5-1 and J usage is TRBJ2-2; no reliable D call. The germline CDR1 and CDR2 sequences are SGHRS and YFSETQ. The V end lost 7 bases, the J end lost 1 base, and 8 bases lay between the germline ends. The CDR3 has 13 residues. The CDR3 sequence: CASRDQNTGELFF. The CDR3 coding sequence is TGCGCCAGCCGTGATCAGAACACCGGGGAGCTGTTTTTT.

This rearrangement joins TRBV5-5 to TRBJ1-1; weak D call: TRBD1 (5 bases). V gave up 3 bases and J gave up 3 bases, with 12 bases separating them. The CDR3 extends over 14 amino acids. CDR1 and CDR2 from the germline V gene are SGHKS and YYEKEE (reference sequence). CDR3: CASSWGDRDTEAFF. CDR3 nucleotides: TGTGCCAGCAGCTGGGGGGACCGGGACACTGAAGCTTTCTTT.

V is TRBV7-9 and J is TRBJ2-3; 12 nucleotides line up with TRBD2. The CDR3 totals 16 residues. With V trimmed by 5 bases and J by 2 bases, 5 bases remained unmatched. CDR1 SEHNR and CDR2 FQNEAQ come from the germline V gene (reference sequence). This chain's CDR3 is CASSNPSGGDTDTQYF. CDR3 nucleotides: TGTGCCAGCAGCAACCCTAGCGGGGGGGACACAGATACGCAGTATTTT.